This T cell receptor (beta chain) was identified in a study of blood T cell repertoires in COVID-19. The CDR3 covers 14 residues. The V and J ends lost 2 bases and 7 bases respectively, with 16 bases between them. CDR1 and CDR2 from the germline V gene are SGDLS and YYNGEE. Sequencing was performed with immunoSEQ multiplex PCR; in TCRdb, only in-frame clones are kept and a portion is missing. The sample consists of under 40,000 clones, approximately 88% of them appearing once. Sequencing was carried out using peripheral blood. V and J are TRBV9 and TRBJ2-7; no clear D gene. This sequence was found in a human donor in a cohort sampled during active COVID-19. The CDR3, as DNA: TGTGCCAGCAGCGTTAGTTCCAGGCACTCGGAGCAGTACTTC. This translates into CASSVSSRHSEQYF.